This T cell receptor (beta chain) is drawn from a study of identical twins (dated by TCRdb to the mid-2010s). Describing the broader study: To test whether fetal clonotypes persist, this study deep-sequenced TCR alpha and beta repertoires from monozygotic twins, from unrelated adults of various ages, and from cord blood. To rule out contamination, replicate twin experiments were performed at different times with different library preparation protocols.

There are 18 amino acids in the CDR3, from cysteine to phenylalanine inclusive. Solely the CDR3 DNA is kept, with 54 bases framed from the first base. The germline V gene supplies CDR1 SGHRS and CDR2 YFSETQ. Only healthy Caucasian donors were included. The twin cohort consisted of three pairs of female monozygotic twins, all aged about 18 to 30 years. Positive isolation kits from Invitrogen were used to isolate CD4+ and CD8+ T cell populations. The library came from 5' RACE. Data came from an Illumina HiSeq 2000. A universal primer binding site was added through template switching, and the final cDNA carried a unique molecular identifier so that TCR cDNA molecules could be counted accurately. Specific primers in the conserved constant-segment region were used to synthesize first-strand cDNA for TCR alpha and beta chains. To control for contamination, every cDNA library was double barcoded, receiving both a SMART-Mk sample barcode and Illumina barcodes. TruSeq adapter sequences, together with Illumina sample barcodes, were added in two successive PCR steps. The Illumina HiSeq platform was used with custom primers to sequence TCR alpha and beta cDNA libraries. Per the authors' processing: Raw reads were processed with MiGEC to extract unique molecular identifiers, and MiXCR was used to determine CDR3 positions. Recombination models were inferred per individual with the repgenHMM and IGoR tools using an EM algorithm. The tcR package in R was used for shared clonotype analysis, with sharing normalized by the product of cloneset sizes. Out-of-frame nonproductive sequences were analyzed to study raw recombination free of thymic and clonal selection effects. TCRdb reanalyzed the raw reads on its own, using fastp at Q25 for trimming and MiXCR for clone calling, and kept in-frame beta chains. Identical CDR3 protein sequences are pooled into one entry, listed with their most common genes and DNA. The V and J calls reflect TCRdb's pipeline rather than the authors' work. For this sample there are 200,000 to 300,000 distinct CDR3 sequences; 7.5% appear just once. The ten largest clones add up to about 5.6% of the sample.

The paper's findings and limits, for the study overall: In monozygotic twins, out-of-frame TCR alpha sharing was systematically underestimated by recombination models, although the models agreed with sharing between unrelated individuals. Because the same donors could not be followed over many years, the conclusions depended on cross-sectional statistical analysis. Abundant cord blood beta clonotypes had fewer insertions, young adult naive repertoires showed a similar but weaker trend, and memory repertoires showed no such trend. Excess twin sharing in beta out-of-frame sequences was weaker because fewer shared sequences lowered the signal-to-noise ratio. Invariant T cells such as MAIT and iNKT could partly confound zero-insertion analyses, though diverse VJ usage argued against this for most clonotypes. Compared with coincidental sharing between unrelated individuals, an excess of low generation-probability sequences was observed among out-of-frame TCR alpha sequences shared between twins.

As regards this clonotype: Its antigen is still unknown. Being one base from a much bigger clone, this may be a read error.

The sample was also linked to a second study, of yellow fever vaccine responses in identical twins. As the second publication notes: The T cell response to vaccination in identical twins was reported by the authors to appear partly convergent and partly personalized. In identical twins, the study followed T cell clones that responded to the vaccine with precision.

In this chain, TRBV5-1 is recombined with TRBJ2-3; a tentative D match to TRBD1 spans 6 bases. The specimen sequenced was CD8+ T cells sorted from blood. This TCR came from a woman younger than 30 in good health. The DNA sequence is TGCACCAGCAGCTTGGCCTCATGGACAGTCCATAGCACAGATACGCAGTATTTT. It is translated as CTSSLASWTVHSTDTQYF.